These 16 T cell receptor beta chains share one sample of origin, sequenced in a study of Graves' ophthalmopathy and Graves' hyperthyroidism. RNA transcripts yielded amplified TCR beta CDR3 regions. HTBI-primed first-round RT-PCR preceded second-round multiplex PCR. Using its own MiXCR run on the multiplex PCR reads, TCRdb lists one record per CDR3 protein. This sample carries around 520,000 distinct CDR3 sequences, under 45% of them seen once, and the ten largest clones take less than 4.5%. Sequenced material: peripheral blood or thyroid tissue (not recorded which). Receptor source: an adult man with Graves' hyperthyroidism.

This clonotype was picked up many times. The chain employs TRBV4-1 and TRBJ2-7, with D unclear. Germline CDR1 reads MGHRA; CDR2 reads YSYEKL. The CDR3 loop spans 12 amino acids. Trimming removed 0 bases from V and 10 bases from J, with 10 bases in between. CDR3 sequence reads: CASSQDFGPQYF. The CDR3 DNA follows: TGCGCCAGCAGCCAAGATTTTGGGCCTCAGTACTTC.

Of note for this clonotype: The junction shows a germline mismatch at one end, possibly a read error. The rearrangement links TRBV12-3 or TRBV12-4 to TRBJ2-6; maybe TRBD2 (6 bases). CDR3 length: 18 amino acids. The CDR3 is CAGSLSGLAISGANVLTF. The DNA for the CDR3 is TGTGCCGGCAGTTTGTCGGGACTGGCCATCTCTGGGGCCAACGTCCTGACTTTC.

This chain connects TRBV29-1 to TRBJ2-7; the D is unclear. Gene TRBJ2-4 matches the end of the DNA better, so the J call may be wrong. Germline CDR1 reads SQVTM; CDR2 reads ANQGSEA. This CDR3 region has 14 residues. CDR3 coding DNA: TGCAGCGTTGGAAAGGGTAGGGCCAAAAACATTCAGTACTTC. Translating gives CSVGKGRAKNIQYF.

Note on this clonotype: Relative to the germline gene, one junction end is altered; a read error may explain this. V and J are TRBV7-9 and TRBJ2-7; weak D call: TRBD1 (6 bases). There are 12 residues in the CDR3. CDR1 SEHNR and CDR2 FQNEAQ come from the germline V gene (reference sequence). The CDR3: CVSSPQGYEQYF. The CDR3, as DNA: TGTGTCAGCAGCCCACAGGGCTACGAGCAGTACTTC.

The chain couples TRBV7-8 to TRBJ2-7; 10 bases align to TRBD2. Near its end, the DNA agrees better with TRBJ2-1, so the J call may be wrong. The CDR3 is 16 amino acids. Germline lookup yields CDR1 SGHVS and CDR2 FQNEAQ. The CDR3 here is CASSFSSGGAGNEQFF. The DNA of the CDR3 is TGTGCCAGCAGCTTCTCGAGCGGGGGGGCCGGCAATGAGCAGTTCTTC.

This chain connects TRBV2 to TRBJ2-7; the match to TRBD2 covers 8 bases. The J call could be wrong; TRBJ2-1 is a better fit for the DNA end. Per the germline V gene, CDR1 is SNHLY and CDR2 is FYNNEI. The CDR3 spans 15 residues. The CDR3 sequence: CASSQYLLADNEQFF. The CDR3 coding sequence is TGTGCCAGCAGCCAATATCTACTAGCGGATAATGAGCAGTTCTTC.

As to this clonotype: A junction end diverges from the germline sequence, so it may reflect a read error. The rearrangement links TRBV7-2 to TRBJ1-6; unclear D gene. Germline V gives CDR1 SGHTA, CDR2 FQGNSA. This CDR3 comprises 8 residues. The CDR3 protein is CASSSLDF. CDR3 coding DNA: TGTGCCAGCAGCTCCTTGGACTTC.

This clonotype was recorded only once. The chain carries TRBV2 and TRBJ1-4; D is unclear. Trimming left V 6 bases short and J 8 bases short, with 13 bases between. The germline CDR1 and CDR2 sequences are SNHLY and FYNNEI. The CDR3 extends over 13 amino acids. The CDR3 DNA reads TGTGCCAGCAGAATAGCGTTCGGCGAAAAACTGTTTTTT. It encodes CASRIAFGEKLFF.

Notes on this clonotype: No conserved phenylalanine or tryptophan ends this CDR3, so it is likely a read error. The chain uses TRBV2 and TRBJ1-5, with D perhaps TRBD1 (5 bases). V was shortened by 8 bases and J by 1 base, with 9 bases between the two germline ends. The CDR3 runs 13 residues. The germline CDR1 and CDR2 sequences are SNHLY and FYNNEI. The CDR3: CASSDSSNQPQHL. The CDR3, as DNA: TGTGCCAGCTCCGACAGCAGCAATCAGCCCCAGCATCTT.

In the case of this clonotype: At one end, the junction sequence differs from germline, possibly due to a read error. The gene calls are TRBV4-1 and TRBJ1-3; no firm D call. Germline CDR1 and CDR2: MGHRA and YSYEKL. This CDR3 is built from 15 residues. The CDR3 DNA reads TGCGCCAGCAGCCTCTCGAGAGCCCCTGGAGACACCATATATTTT. Encoded protein: CASSLSRAPGDTIYF.

This clonotype was found many times. CDR3 sequence: CASSVGGSTEAFF. CDR3 nucleotides: TGTGCCAGCAGCGTAGGCGGGAGCACTGAAGCTTTCTTT. The gene calls are TRBV9 and TRBJ1-1, with unresolved D. Germline lookup yields CDR1 SGDLS and CDR2 YYNGEE. The length of the CDR3 is 13 residues. V was clipped by 0 bases and J by 4 bases, with 7 bases between them.

This clonotype has ten or more counts. The CDR3 is CASSWDIRGEAFF. In DNA, the CDR3 is TGTGCCAGCAGTTGGGACATCAGGGGAGAAGCTTTCTTT. This chain links TRBV6-5 with TRBJ1-1; D possibly corresponds to TRBD1 (6 bases). The CDR3 totals 13 residues. V was clipped by 4 bases and J by 8 bases, with 14 bases between them. CDR1 is MNHEY and CDR2 is SVGAGI in the germline V gene.

For this clonotype: A much larger clone differs by one base, so this may be a read error. The chain joins TRBV12-3 or TRBV12-4 to TRBJ2-2; TRBD2 agrees at 11 bases. The CDR3 extends over 18 amino acids. CDR3 DNA sequence: TGTGCCAGCAGTCCGGGACTAGCGGACTTCGCGAACGCCGGGGAGCTGTTTTTT. This translates into CASSPGLADFANAGELFF.

Turning to this clonotype: This likely comes from a read error, as the CDR3 has no conserved phenylalanine or tryptophan at its end. The genes are TRBV6-6 and TRBJ1-5; the D gene is possibly TRBD1 (6 bases). Germline V lookup: CDR1 MNHNY, CDR2 SVGAGI (reference sequence). V was cut by 6 bases and J by 3 bases, with 21 bases left in between. The CDR3 runs to 17 residues. The CDR3 protein is CASSPTVVQGNNQPQHS. The CDR3 nucleotides read TGTGCCAGCAGCCCCACCGTTGTACAGGGCAACAATCAGCCCCAGCATTCT.

The chain recombines TRBV10-3 with TRBJ2-2, with D maybe TRBD1 (5 bases). Germline CDR1 reads ENHRY; CDR2 reads SYGVKD. V lost 6 bases to trimming and J lost 8 bases, with 10 bases between them. The CDR3 loop spans 12 amino acids. CDR3 sequence reads: CAIRQDIGELFF. The CDR3 DNA reads TGTGCCATCAGACAGGACATTGGGGAGCTGTTTTTT.

This clonotype was seen repeatedly, ten times or more. This chain joins TRBV12-3 or TRBV12-4 and TRBJ2-7, with 9 positions matching TRBD2. Trimming removed 4 bases from V and 2 bases from J; junction bases left unmatched: 3. The CDR3 has 14 amino acids. Written as DNA, the CDR3 is TGTGCCAGCAGTTACGGCGGGAGGGCCTACGAGCAGTACTTC. It encodes CASSYGGRAYEQYF.